Below, 32 T cell receptor beta chains from the same sample are listed, as sequenced in a study of shared clonotypes between healthy human individuals. Only in-frame clones appear in the TCRdb table, and some are missing; sequencing was by immunoSEQ multiplex PCR. The sample lists about 2.3 million clones; approximately 95% were seen once. Sequencing used naive CD4+ T cells from PBMCs. Described subset: CD45RA+ positively selected. Receptor source: a man between 18 and 29 years old in good health. Some clones in this sample may be carry-over from other donors' samples.

This chain connects TRBV5-4 to TRBJ1-3; a possible D gene is TRBD1 (5 bases). There are 15 residues in the CDR3. CDR1 SGHNT and CDR2 YYREEE come from the germline V gene (reference sequence). Trimming stripped 2 bases from V and 2 bases from J, with 11 bases between. CDR3 protein: CASSFAGTPGNTIYF. CDR3 coding DNA: TGTGCCAGCAGCTTTGCCGGGACCCCTGGAAACACCATATATTTT.

The CDR3: CASSEYSGGGPQYF. In nucleotides, the CDR3 is TGTGCCAGCAGTGAATACTCCGGAGGGGGGCCCCAGTACTTC. This rearrangement joins TRBV6-1 to TRBJ2-5; perhaps D is TRBD1 or TRBD2 (6 bases each). Germline V gene lookup returns CDR1 MNHNS and CDR2 SASEGT. This CDR3 region has 14 residues. The ends were cut back, 2 bases at V and 9 bases at J, with 16 bases in the middle.

The chain links TRBV7-2 to TRBJ1-5; TRBD1 might be the D (6 bases). V lost 8 bases and J 0 bases, leaving 11 bases between the germline ends. Germline values: CDR1 SGHTA, CDR2 FQGNSA. This CDR3 is 14 amino acids long. The CDR3 DNA sequence: TGTGCCAGCCGGGACACAAATAGCAATCAGCCCCAGCATTTT. Translating it yields CASRDTNSNQPQHF.

This clone has just one count. The J gene is TRBJ2-5, the V gene TRBV9; tentatively, D is TRBD2 (6 bases). The V gene lost 4 bases and the J gene lost 2 bases, with 15 bases spanning the gap. The V gene's germline CDR1 is SGDLS and CDR2 YYNGEE. The CDR3 is 15 amino acids. The CDR3 sequence is CASSITGTYQETQYF. The CDR3 DNA reads as TGTGCCAGCAGCATCACCGGGACTTATCAAGAGACCCAGTACTTC.

J is TRBJ2-7 and V is TRBV6-6; 13 bases are a match to TRBD2. This CDR3 has 15 residues. Germline loops: CDR1 MNHNY, CDR2 SVGAGI (reference sequence). The ends lost 0 bases at V and 8 bases at J; junction bases unmatched: 4. The CDR3 loop reads CASSYSGTSGTQQYF. CDR3 bases: TGTGCCAGCAGTTACTCTGGGACTAGCGGGACCCAGCAGTACTTC.

This clone was counted a single time. The J gene is TRBJ2-3, the V gene TRBV6-1; a weak D match, TRBD2 (6 bases). V lost 4 bases, J lost 0 bases, and 11 bases lay in between. The germline V gene encodes CDR1 MNHNS and CDR2 SASEGT. The CDR3 spans 15 residues. Here the CDR3 reads CASSAGTHSTDTQYF. DNA of the CDR3: TGTGCCAGCAGTGCCGGGACTCACAGCACAGATACGCAGTATTTT.

With respect to this clone: Other DNA sequences in this specimen translate into the identical CDR3. CDR3 nucleotides: TGTGCCAGCAGCTTTACTAGCGGCTCCTACAATGAGCAGTTCTTC. It is translated as CASSFTSGSYNEQFF. This chain connects TRBV7-2 to TRBJ2-1, with 8 bases lining up with TRBD2. V was pared by 3 bases and J by 0 bases, with 1 base of the junction left unmatched. The CDR3 loop spans 15 amino acids. Germline V lookup: CDR1 SGHTA, CDR2 FQGNSA.

In this sample, this clone turned up once. The J gene is TRBJ2-1, the V gene TRBV7-2, with a weak D call TRBD2 (6 bases). The germline V gene has CDR1 SGHTA and CDR2 FQGNSA. The CDR3 is 14 amino acids. Trimming removed 7 bases from V and 1 base from J, with 11 bases in between. The CDR3 DNA follows: TGTGCCAGCACGGCGGGAACGTCCTACAATGAGCAGTTCTTC. This sequence encodes CASTAGTSYNEQFF.

Worth noting for this clone: Distinct nucleotide sequences in the sample also encode this CDR3. The chain links TRBV29-1 to TRBJ1-3; D is possibly TRBD1 (6 bases). This CDR3 comprises 13 residues. V was cut by 5 bases and J by 0 bases, with 8 bases left in between. CDR1 SQVTM and CDR2 ANQGSEA come from the germline V gene. CDR3 coding DNA: TGCAGCGTTACAGGGAGCTCTGGAAACACCATATATTTT. As protein: CSVTGSSGNTIYF.

V usage is TRBV25-1 and J usage is TRBJ2-2; no firm D call. V gave up 5 bases and J gave up 0 bases, with 7 bases separating them. CDR3 length equals 14 residues. Germline V gene sequence: CDR1 MGHDK, CDR2 SYGVNS. CDR3 sequence reads: CASSPLANTGELFF. The CDR3 bases are TGTGCCAGCAGTCCTCTCGCGAACACCGGGGAGCTGTTTTTT.

This chain joins TRBV18 and TRBJ2-3; TRBD1 matches at 9 bases. Germline V CDR1 and CDR2: KGHSH, LQKENI. The CDR3 is 16 amino acids. V lost 1 base and J lost 4; bases outside the gene matches: 6. The chain's CDR3 is CASSPLRTGEADTQYF. As DNA, the CDR3 is TGTGCCAGCTCACCACTGCGGACAGGGGAGGCAGATACGCAGTATTTT.

V and J are TRBV6-6 and TRBJ2-3, with 8 bases lining up with TRBD2. The germline CDR1 and CDR2 sequences are MNHNY and SVGAGI (reference sequence). CDR3 length: 14 amino acids. Trimming removed 4 bases from V and 6 bases from J; junction bases left unmatched: 6. The CDR3 bases are TGTGCCAGCAGTTTAGCGGGAAGGGTGGATACGCAGTATTTT. Its protein product is CASSLAGRVDTQYF.

To note about this clone: This same CDR3 is encoded by further DNA sequences in the sample. J is TRBJ1-1 and V is TRBV19; 7 bases fit TRBD1. Germline trimming cut 3 bases from V and 2 bases from J; bases unmatched to any gene: 3. Germline V gene lookup returns CDR1 LNHDA and CDR2 SQIVND (reference sequence). CDR3 length: 14 amino acids. This CDR3 reads CASSIGGGNTEAFF. DNA of the CDR3: TGTGCCAGTAGTATTGGAGGGGGCAACACTGAAGCTTTCTTT.

The gene calls are TRBV27 and TRBJ2-1; 8 bases match TRBD1. This CDR3 contains 14 residues. The germline V gene encodes CDR1 MNHEY and CDR2 SMNVEV (reference sequence). V lost 3 bases and J lost 5; bases outside the gene matches: 3. For the CDR3, the DNA is TGTGCCAGCAGTTTTACAGGGGGTCACAATGAGCAGTTCTTC. It translates to CASSFTGGHNEQFF.

As regards this clone: The same CDR3 can be traced to other DNA sequences in this sample. The chain couples TRBV5-1 to TRBJ1-1, with a possible D match to TRBD1 (5 bases). Trimming shortened V by 0 bases and J by 4 bases, and 10 bases separated the two germline ends. CDR3 length: 14 amino acids. Looked up from germline, CDR1 is SGHRS and CDR2 is YFSETQ. The CDR3 region has the DNA TGCGCCAGCAGCTTGGACGGGGGAGGCACTGAAGCTTTCTTT. This gives the protein CASSLDGGGTEAFF. The full variable domain, rest sourced from reference TRBV5-1 and TRBJ1-1, is KAGVTQTPRYLIKTRGQQVTLSCSPISGHRSVSWYQQTPGQGLQFLFEYFSETQRNKGNFPGRFSGRQFSNSRSEMNVSTLELGDSALYLCASSLDGGGTEAFFGQGTRLTVV.

The rearrangement uses TRBV9 and TRBJ1-5; D remains unclear. Germline assignment: CDR1 SGDLS and CDR2 YYNGEE. Trimming took 0 bases from V and 6 from J, leaving 13 bases between them. The CDR3 totals 15 residues. CDR3 in amino acids: CASSVDGQAAQPQHF. The CDR3 DNA is TGTGCCAGCAGCGTAGACGGGCAGGCGGCTCAGCCCCAGCATTTT.

In regard to this clone: This CDR3 is also generated by other DNA sequences in the sample. The chain is built from TRBV2 and TRBJ2-7; 7 positions agree with TRBD1. The V and J ends lost 4 bases and 2 bases, in that order; junction bases with no gene match: 2. The length of the CDR3 is 13 residues. CDR1 and CDR2 (germline): SNHLY, FYNNEI. The CDR3 nucleotides read TGTGCCAGCAGTGGACAGGGAACCTACGAGCAGTACTTC. Amino acids: CASSGQGTYEQYF.

In its sample, this clone was seen once. In nucleotides, the CDR3 is TGTGCCAGCAGCTCCGGGACTAGCGGGAGAGTTCCTGAGCAGTTCTTC. It translates to CASSSGTSGRVPEQFF. This sequence joins TRBV5-4 and TRBJ2-1, with TRBD2 matching over 14 bases. The CDR3 is 16 amino acids. V dropped 3 bases and J dropped 9; count of bases not matched to a gene: 8. Per germline, CDR1 SGHNT and CDR2 YYREEE (reference sequence).

The rearrangement uses TRBV28 and TRBJ2-1; 9 nucleotides line up with TRBD2. V lost 5 bases, J lost 10 bases, and 12 bases stayed unmatched. Germline lookup yields CDR1 MDHEN and CDR2 SYDVKM. The CDR3 has 15 residues. The CDR3 here is CASSITSGSRREQFF. DNA for the CDR3: TGTGCCAGCAGTATTACTAGCGGGTCCAGGAGGGAGCAGTTCTTC.

The chain combines TRBV6-1 with TRBJ2-5; D is unclear. Germline CDR1 and CDR2: MNHNS and SASEGT. V lost 9 bases and J 5 bases, leaving 16 bases between the germline ends. This CDR3 is 13 amino acids long. In DNA, the CDR3 is TGTGCCAGTAGCAGTAGTGTTAGGGAGACCCAGTACTTC. Encoded protein: CASSSSVRETQYF.

The rearrangement joins TRBV4-2 to TRBJ2-6, with TRBD1 identical over 10 bases. The CDR3 spans 18 residues. CDR1 is LGHNA, CDR2 YNFKEQ, per germline. J lost 1 base, V lost 1 base, and 4 bases had no gene match. The CDR3 sequence is CASSQGQGAQSGANVLTF. The CDR3 nucleotides are TGTGCCAGCAGCCAAGGACAGGGGGCCCAATCTGGGGCCAACGTCCTGACTTTC.

This chain joins TRBV7-9 and TRBJ1-3; D ambiguous. Trimming left V 2 bases short and J 1 base short, with 6 bases between. The CDR3 totals 14 residues. CDR1 and CDR2 (germline): SEHNR, FQNEAQ (reference sequence). The CDR3 DNA reads TGTGCCAGCAGCTTACGAGCTTCTGGAAACACCATATATTTT. This gives the protein CASSLRASGNTIYF.

The chain combines TRBV11-1 with TRBJ2-3; D is uncertain. V was trimmed by 5 bases and J by 2 bases, leaving 14 bases between them. CDR1 is SGHAT and CDR2 is FQDESV in the germline V gene (reference sequence). This CDR3 contains 15 residues. CDR3 DNA sequence: TGTGCCAGCAGCCGGACCACTGGAACCACAGATACGCAGTATTTT. Its translation is CASSRTTGTTDTQYF.

The chain uses TRBV28 and TRBJ1-1; D is perhaps TRBD1 (6 bases). Germline V gives CDR1 MDHEN, CDR2 SYDVKM. The CDR3 extends over 11 amino acids. Trimming cost V 10 bases and J 6 bases, with 12 bases left between them. The CDR3 reads CATYRVSEAFF. The CDR3 coding sequence is TGTGCCACATACAGGGTATCTGAAGCTTTCTTT.

The rearrangement uses TRBV19 and TRBJ1-3; D is ambiguous. Germline values: CDR1 LNHDA, CDR2 SQIVND (reference sequence). Trimming stripped 10 bases from V and 5 bases from J, with 21 bases between. CDR3 length equals 15 residues. CDR3 protein: CATTRERANRNTIYF. In DNA, the CDR3 is TGTGCCACGACCCGGGAAAGGGCTAACAGAAACACCATATATTTT.

V usage is TRBV28 and J usage is TRBJ2-1, with 12 bases aligning to TRBD2. Trimming removed 6 bases from V and 2 bases from J; junction bases left unmatched: 5. The germline gives CDR1 MDHEN, CDR2 SYDVKM. This CDR3 contains 16 residues. The CDR3 DNA is TGTGCCAGCAGGTTACTAGCGGGAGGCACCTACAATGAGCAGTTCTTC. Its protein product is CASRLLAGGTYNEQFF.

This rearrangement joins TRBV10-3 to TRBJ2-1; D unclear. CDR3 length: 12 amino acids. The V gene's germline CDR1 is ENHRY and CDR2 SYGVKD. Trimming took 2 bases from V and 2 from J, leaving 1 base between them. The chain's CDR3 is CAISEPYNEQFF. The CDR3 DNA sequence: TGTGCCATCAGTGAGCCCTACAATGAGCAGTTCTTC.

This clone occurred once. The chain has TRBV5-4 and TRBJ1-5; D may be TRBD1 (6 bases). Per the germline V gene, CDR1 is SGHNT and CDR2 is YYREEE (reference sequence). The V end lost 4 bases, the J end lost 6 bases, and 14 bases lay between the germline ends. CDR3 size: 14 residues. CDR3 nucleotide sequence: TGTGCCAGCAGCCCGGCAGGGGCGGGTCAGCCCCAGCATTTT. Its translation is CASSPAGAGQPQHF.

The sample holds one count of this clone. V usage is TRBV6-1 and J usage is TRBJ2-7, with D unresolved. With 10 bases removed from V and 3 bases from J, the gap between germline ends came to 16 bases. CDR3 length: 13 amino acids. Germline assignment: CDR1 MNHNS and CDR2 SASEGT. The CDR3 spells CAIFRYPSYEQYF. The DNA of the CDR3 is TGTGCCATATTTCGGTACCCAAGCTACGAGCAGTACTTC.

This chain joins TRBV29-1 and TRBJ1-2; D unclear. V lost 6 bases and J 7 bases, leaving 15 bases between the germline ends. Germline V gene sequence: CDR1 SQVTM, CDR2 ANQGSEA. The CDR3 has 12 amino acids. The CDR3 loop reads CSVVLGPSGYTF. The DNA for the CDR3 is TGCAGCGTGGTACTCGGCCCTAGTGGCTACACCTTC.

This rearrangement joins TRBV19 to TRBJ2-1; TRBD2 matches 12 bases. Germline CDR1 and CDR2: LNHDA and SQIVND (reference sequence). The CDR3 sequence is 18 residues long. Trimming removed 5 bases from V and 2 bases from J; junction bases left unmatched: 10. The CDR3 sequence is CASSLITTSGSTYNEQFF. CDR3 DNA: TGTGCCAGTAGTCTTATCACGACTAGCGGGAGTACCTACAATGAGCAGTTCTTC.

The CDR3, as DNA: TGTGCCAGCAGCCGGGAGACAGGCTACTACAATGAGCAGTTCTTC. It codes for CASSRETGYYNEQFF. The chain carries TRBV6-4 and TRBJ2-1; D may match TRBD1 or TRBD2 (6 bases each). The V end lost 6 bases, the J end lost 3 bases, and 15 bases lay between the germline ends. There are 15 residues in the CDR3. Germline loops: CDR1 MRHNA, CDR2 SNTAGT.